Presented here are 9 T cell receptor beta chains from one specimen sequenced in a study of response to subunit inactivated influenza vaccine. TCRdb re-analysed the RT-PCR reads in MiXCR, keeping a single row per CDR3 protein. The table records about 780,000 distinct CDR3 sequences, under 20% of them present only once. Here the sequenced sample was PBMCs from blood, taken less than 6 days after vaccination. Source of these receptors: a man aged 50-59 years who received an inactivated influenza vaccine.

This clonotype has a count of ten or more. The chain uses TRBV20-1 and TRBJ2-2; perhaps TRBD2 as D (7 bases). Germline V CDR1 and CDR2: DFQATT, SNEGSKA (reference sequence). With 4 bases removed from V and 4 bases from J, the gap between germline ends came to 16 bases. This CDR3 is 15 amino acids long. The CDR3 DNA is TGCAGTGCTACCCACGGGGGGCTCGGCACCGGGGAGCTGTTTTTT. It specifies CSATHGGLGTGELFF.

The sample holds many counts of this clonotype. The V and J genes are TRBV29-1 and TRBJ2-7, with 7 nucleotides matching TRBD1. This CDR3 region has 12 residues. Germline lookup yields CDR1 SQVTM and CDR2 ANQGSEA. The V segment lost 4 bases and the J segment 3 bases; nucleotides outside the gene matches: 3. The CDR3 DNA reads as TGCAGCGTTGGGCAGGGGGTCTACGAGCAGTACTTC. Translated, it gives CSVGQGVYEQYF.

This clonotype was found a few times. The chain employs TRBV3-1 and TRBJ2-1, with 7 bases fitting TRBD1. V lost 4 bases, J lost 4 bases, and 7 bases stayed unmatched. The CDR3 is 15 residues long. Germline CDR1 LGHDT, CDR2 YNNKEL (reference sequence). The CDR3 DNA reads as TGTGCCAGCAGCCCAGGGGGAATTATGTACAATGAGCAGTTCTTC. Protein: CASSPGGIMYNEQFF.

This clonotype came up a few times. The genes are TRBV5-6 and TRBJ2-3; D uncertain. Germline CDR1 and CDR2: SGHDT and YYEEEE. This CDR3 is 17 amino acids long. The V end lost 4 bases, the J end lost 4 bases, and 22 bases lay between the germline ends. The CDR3 protein is CASSRTAWPGLPDTQYF. DNA of the CDR3: TGTGCCAGCAGCCGTACGGCCTGGCCGGGTTTGCCAGATACGCAGTATTTT.

This clonotype was picked up a small number of times. V usage is TRBV21-1 and J usage is TRBJ2-5; the table's TRBD1 call for D was not verified on the DNA. TRBV21-1 is annotated as a pseudogene. The CDR3 runs 14 residues. The CDR3 region has the DNA TGTGCCAGCAGCCAGGGACAGGTCCAAGGGACCCAGTACTTC. Its translation is CASSQGQVQGTQYF.

The rearrangement joins TRBV28 to TRBJ2-6; possible D gene TRBD2, 7 bases. V shed 2 bases and J shed 4 bases, with 15 bases lying between them. Germline values: CDR1 MDHEN, CDR2 SYDVKM. This CDR3 spans 17 amino acids. In DNA, the CDR3 is TGTGCCAGCAGTTTAAGGGGGGGCCTGACAGGGGCCAACGTCCTGACTTTC. Translating it yields CASSLRGGLTGANVLTF.

In its sample, this clonotype was seen once. This chain connects TRBV18 to TRBJ1-5; weak D call: TRBD1 (6 bases). V lost 6 bases to trimming and J lost 7 bases, with 16 bases between them. CDR3 length: 14 amino acids. The germline V gene has CDR1 KGHSH and CDR2 LQKENI. CDR3 in amino acids: CASSRGGAGQPQHF. The CDR3 DNA follows: TGTGCCAGCTCCCGGGGGGGGGCAGGGCAGCCCCAGCATTTT. The complete variable domain, with remaining parts taken from reference TRBV18 and TRBJ1-5, reads NAGVMQNPRHLVRRRGQEARLRCSPMKGHSHVYWYRQLPEEGLKFMVYLQKENIIDESGMPKERFSAEFPKEGPSILRIQQVVRGDSAAYFCASSRGGAGQPQHFGDGTRLSIL.

V is TRBV11-2 and J is TRBJ2-7; 7 bases are a match to TRBD2. V was clipped by 0 bases and J by 1 base; unmatched bases: 18. CDR1 is SGHAT and CDR2 is FQNNGV in the germline V gene. The CDR3 is 20 residues long. CDR3 nucleotide sequence: TGTGCCAGCAGCTTAGACCCGGTGAGCCATAAGACTAGCCCGTCCTACGAGCAGTACTTC. Its protein product is CASSLDPVSHKTSPSYEQYF.

This chain connects TRBV27 to TRBJ2-7; 9 bases are shared with TRBD1. The germline V gene encodes CDR1 MNHEY and CDR2 SMNVEV (reference sequence). This CDR3 contains 14 residues. With 3 bases clipped from V and 6 bases from J, the junction kept 6 bases outside the gene matches. The CDR3 reads CASSFRQGDIEQYF. DNA for the CDR3: TGTGCCAGCAGTTTTCGACAGGGGGACATCGAGCAGTACTTC.